These 23 T cell receptor beta chains originate from one sample sequenced in a study of blood T cells in healthy people across ages (dated by TCRdb to the mid-2010s). Library preparation used 5' RACE. The sequencing machine was an Illumina HiSeq 2500. A second PCR of roughly 7 to 12 cycles was run with a J-beta primer mix and a sample-barcoded 5' primer. Using fastp at Q25 and MiXCR, TCRdb reprocessed the public reads and kept productive beta chains. For every CDR3 protein sequence, its rows merge into one entry that carries the most common genes and DNA. Across this sample there are 800,000 to 950,000 distinct CDR3 sequences, with 29% seen only once. The ten largest make up roughly 10% of the sample. These data were also filed under a second study, of T cells of mothers and their children.

Sequencing was performed on blood. All receptors derive from a middle-aged woman in good health.

This clonotype showed up many times. CDR3 DNA sequence: TGCAGTGCCGCCGACTACGCGGGGATGAGCTCCTACAATGAGCAGTTCTTC. Translating gives CSAADYAGMSSYNEQFF. The gene calls are TRBV20-1 and TRBJ2-1, with D possibly matching TRBD2 (6 bases). Germline CDR1 reads DFQATT; CDR2 reads SNEGSKA (reference sequence). CDR3 size: 17 residues. V lost 6 bases to trimming and J lost 0 bases, with 21 bases between them.

In this sample, this clonotype turned up a few times. This chain joins TRBV9 and TRBJ1-2; possibly TRBD1 for D (6 bases). The CDR3 consists of 14 residues. Germline assignment: CDR1 SGDLS and CDR2 YYNGEE. V was pared by 3 bases and J by 6 bases, with 15 bases between. The CDR3 region has the DNA TGTGCCAGCAGCGCGGAACACAGGGCGAATGGCTACACCTTC. It specifies CASSAEHRANGYTF.

This clonotype was seen a few times. CDR3 coding DNA: TGTGCCAGCAGTGAAGGAGCGGGGGGGTCCAATGAGCAGTTCTTC. It yields the protein CASSEGAGGSNEQFF. The V call is TRBV6-4, the J call TRBJ2-1; 10 positions match TRBD2. Germline CDR1 is MRHNA and CDR2 is SNTAGT. CDR3 length: 15 amino acids. J gave up 6 bases and V 3 bases, and 5 bases lay outside the gene matches.

The chain combines TRBV3-1 with TRBJ2-3, with 12 bases aligning to TRBD2. Germline V gene lookup returns CDR1 LGHDT and CDR2 YNNKEL (reference sequence). This CDR3 is built from 16 residues. V shed 2 bases, J shed 4 bases, and the junction held 4 bases outside the gene matches. CDR3 amino acids: CASSQSLAGGADTQYF. CDR3 bases: TGTGCCAGCAGCCAATCACTAGCGGGGGGTGCAGATACGCAGTATTTT.

V and J are TRBV6-1 and TRBJ2-3, with 8 bases fitting TRBD1. The CDR3 runs to 15 residues. Germline CDR1 and CDR2: MNHNS and SASEGT. Trimming took 6 bases from V and 4 from J; bases not matched to a gene: 9. The CDR3 DNA sequence: TGTGCCAGCAGGCTGGGACAGGCTAGCGCAGATACGCAGTATTTT. Its translation is CASRLGQASADTQYF.

This clonotype was seen a few times. With a much larger clone just one base away, this may be a read error. The chain employs TRBV29-1 and TRBJ2-1; TRBD1 agrees at 12 bases. Looked up from germline, CDR1 is SQVTM and CDR2 is ANQGSEA. Trimming took 7 bases from V and 13 from J; bases not matched to a gene: 14. The CDR3 is 14 amino acids. CDR3: CSGSGTGGGETQFF. CDR3 DNA: TGCAGCGGCTCCGGGACAGGGGGCGGCGAGACCCAGTTCTTC.

The genes are TRBV20-1 and TRBJ1-1; D possibly corresponds to TRBD1 (5 bases). The V end lost 3 bases, the J end lost 0 bases, and 14 bases lay between the germline ends. The CDR3 sequence is 15 residues long. The V gene's germline CDR1 is DFQATT and CDR2 SNEGSKA (reference sequence). The CDR3 sequence is CSASRPGRVNTEAFF. The CDR3 DNA sequence: TGCAGTGCTAGTAGGCCAGGGAGGGTGAACACTGAAGCTTTCTTT.

This clonotype came up a few times. The rearrangement links TRBV12-3 or TRBV12-4 to TRBJ1-1; the D is unclear. Between the trimmed V and J ends, which lost 2 bases and 1 base, there was a span of 11 bases. This CDR3 region has 15 residues. The CDR3 nucleotides are TGTGCCAGCAGTTTAAAGGTCGGGTCGAACACTGAAGCTTTCTTT. This gives the protein CASSLKVGSNTEAFF.

This clonotype was seen a few times. CDR3 sequence reads: CASSLSGQGARNEQFF. The CDR3 DNA is TGTGCCAGCAGTTTGTCAGGACAGGGGGCGCGAAATGAGCAGTTCTTC. The V gene is TRBV28, the J gene TRBJ2-1; 11 positions agree with TRBD1. CDR3 length: 16 amino acids. V lost 3 bases to trimming and J lost 7 bases; unmatched junction nucleotides: 8. The V gene's germline CDR1 is MDHEN and CDR2 SYDVKM.

This chain's CDR3 is CASSSLGLNTEAFF. The CDR3 DNA reads TGTGCCAGCAGTTCCCTCGGCCTGAACACTGAAGCTTTCTTT. The chain is built from TRBV27 and TRBJ1-1, with unresolved D. Per the germline V gene, CDR1 is MNHEY and CDR2 is SMNVEV (reference sequence). This CDR3 region has 14 residues. V was clipped by 4 bases and J by 0 bases, with 9 bases between them.

This clonotype has a single count. A read error may account for a junction end that differs from germline. The V call is TRBV18, the J call TRBJ1-2; the D is unclear. The CDR3 extends over 14 amino acids. Germline V gene lookup returns CDR1 KGHSH and CDR2 LQKENI. The CDR3 DNA sequence: TGTGCCAGCTCAGTCGGGTCCCATGTCTATGGCTACATCTTC. Translated, it gives CASSVGSHVYGYIF. Full variable domain (rest looked up from reference TRBV18 and TRBJ1-2): NAGVMQNPRHLVRRRGQEARLRCSPMKGHSHVYWYRQLPEEGLKFMVYLQKENIIDESGMPKERFSAEFPKEGPSILRIQQVVRGDSAAYFCASSVGSHVYGYIFGSGTRLTVV.

This clonotype was detected only a few times. The V call is TRBV5-1, the J call TRBJ2-1; D is uncertain. Germline-derived CDR1 and CDR2 are SGHRS and YFSETQ. V lost 1 base and J lost 2, with 7 bases in between. The CDR3 spans 14 residues. In DNA form, the CDR3 reads TGCGCCAGCAGCTTGAACACTGCCTACAATGAGCAGTTCTTC. This encodes CASSLNTAYNEQFF.

This clonotype was detected ten times or more. The CDR3 reads CASSESPGWEQYF. The CDR3 DNA reads as TGTGCCAGCAGTGAGAGCCCAGGGTGGGAGCAGTACTTC. The chain recombines TRBV6-1 with TRBJ2-7; D possibly corresponds to TRBD1 (5 bases). The CDR3 totals 13 residues. V lost 3 bases, J lost 7 bases, and 13 bases lay in between. CDR1 MNHNS and CDR2 SASEGT come from the germline V gene.

The CDR3 is CASSLTGRVRNTEAFF. The CDR3 DNA reads as TGTGCCAGCAGCTTAACGGGCAGGGTGCGGAACACTGAAGCTTTCTTT. The genes are TRBV7-3 and TRBJ1-1, with D tentatively TRBD1 (5 bases). V lost 0 bases, J lost 1 base, and 12 bases lay in between. The germline V gene encodes CDR1 SGHTA and CDR2 FQGTGA. The CDR3 is made up of 16 amino acids.

The V and J genes are TRBV6-2 or TRBV6-3 and TRBJ1-1; 10 bases align to TRBD1. With 1 base clipped from V and 5 bases from J, the junction kept 28 bases outside the gene matches. The germline gives CDR1 MNHEY, CDR2 SVGEGT. CDR3 length equals 23 residues. CDR3 coding DNA: TGTGCCAGCAGTTACTTCCCTTACAGGGTGGGTCGGACAGGGGGAATTTCGGGAACTGAAGCTTTCTTT. Protein: CASSYFPYRVGRTGGISGTEAFF.

The chain couples TRBV5-1 to TRBJ2-7; 8 positions match TRBD2. Germline values: CDR1 SGHRS, CDR2 YFSETQ. CDR3 length: 14 amino acids. J lost 7 bases, V lost 1 base, and 7 bases had no gene match. Written as DNA, the CDR3 is TGCGCCAGCAGCTTGACTAGCGGCCTCGGTGAGCAGTACTTC. Translating it yields CASSLTSGLGEQYF.

This clonotype came up a few times. This chain uses TRBV10-3 with TRBJ2-1; TRBD2 aligns across 8 bases. The CDR3 is made up of 13 amino acids. The ends lost 8 bases at V and 8 bases at J; junction bases unmatched: 8. CDR1 is ENHRY, CDR2 SYGVKD, per germline. CDR3: CAIAGGPLDEQFF. For the CDR3, the DNA is TGTGCCATCGCGGGGGGCCCGCTGGATGAGCAGTTCTTC.

In this sample, this clonotype turned up many times. The V call is TRBV7-2, the J call TRBJ2-7; D gene unclear. Germline V gives CDR1 SGHTA, CDR2 FQGNSA. This CDR3 contains 13 residues. Trimming shortened V by 1 base and J by 7 bases, and 11 bases separated the two germline ends. The DNA for the CDR3 is TGTGCCAGCAGCTTAGGAGGCGCGGTGGAGCAGTACTTC. Its translation: CASSLGGAVEQYF. Looking up the rest from reference TRBV7-2 and TRBJ2-7 gives the full variable domain: GAGVSQSPSNKVTEKGKDVELRCDPISGHTALYWYRQSLGQGLEFLIYFQGNSAPDKSGLPSDRFSAERTGGSVSTLTIQRTQQEDSAVYLCASSLGGAVEQYFGPGTRLTVT.

This clonotype was picked up a small number of times. V gene TRBV12-3 or TRBV12-4 combines with J gene TRBJ2-3; 9 bases map to TRBD2. The CDR3 runs 17 residues. Germline trimming cut 2 bases from V and 6 bases from J; bases unmatched to any gene: 12. The CDR3 is CASSLRGSGGTLDTQYF. The CDR3 DNA sequence: TGTGCCAGCAGTTTAAGAGGCAGCGGGGGGACCCTTGATACGCAGTATTTT.

This clonotype showed up many times. The rearrangement uses TRBV20-1 and TRBJ2-7; 11 positions agree with TRBD2. CDR1 and CDR2 from the germline V gene are DFQATT and SNEGSKA (reference sequence). The CDR3 spans 20 residues. Trimming cost V 1 base and J 2 bases; bases outside gene matches: 19. The CDR3 nucleotides are TGCAGTGCTAGAGGATATAGCGGGGGGGCCGAGGCCTTCATAACCTACGAGCAGTACTTC. This codes for CSARGYSGGAEAFITYEQYF.

As for this clonotype: One base away lies a much larger clone, so this may be a sequencing read error. The gene calls are TRBV18 and TRBJ2-3; 7 bases are shared with TRBD2. J gave up 2 bases and V 4 bases, and 6 bases lay outside the gene matches. The CDR3 extends over 15 amino acids. The V gene's germline CDR1 is KGHSH and CDR2 LQKENI. This chain's CDR3 is CASSLYGGTTDTQYF. CDR3 nucleotide sequence: TGTGCCAGCTCACTCTACGGGGGGACCACAGATACGCAGTATTTT.

Notes on this clonotype: A clone one base away is much larger, so this may be a read error. The chain uses TRBV9 and TRBJ2-5, with 10 bases identical to TRBD1. Matching the DNA end better, TRBJ2-7 makes the J call doubtful. This CDR3 is 16 amino acids long. Germline CDR1 is SGDLS and CDR2 is YYNGEE. The DNA for the CDR3 is TGTGCCAGCGGCGTAGCCCCCAGGACAGGGGGTGGCGAGCAGTACTTC. Amino acid sequence: CASGVAPRTGGGEQYF.

This clonotype was recorded a few times. CDR3 DNA sequence: TGTGCCAGCAGCCATTGGACAACGAACACCGGGGAGCTGTTTTTT. It translates to CASSHWTTNTGELFF. J is TRBJ2-2 and V is TRBV3-1; possibly TRBD1 for D (5 bases). Trimming stripped 3 bases from V and 0 bases from J, with 8 bases between. The CDR3 sequence is 15 residues long. Germline V gene lookup returns CDR1 LGHDT and CDR2 YNNKEL (reference sequence).